These 5 T cell receptor beta chains came from one sample sequenced in a study of human T cells and chemical hapten exposure. TCRdb reprocessed the RACE reads via MiXCR and lists one record per CDR3 protein. The repertoire has some 81,000 distinct CDR3 sequences, around 10% of them found once; the top ten carry about 1.4%. Time point given: patch test 2, 6 weeks after DPC sensitization. The sample's treatment: therapeutic diphenylcyclopropenone sensitization with weekly scalp DPC. Material: whole blood, obtained in connection with sensitization to the hapten diphenylcyclopropenone (DPC). These receptors all stem from a man younger than 30 with alopecia areata. Some clones in this sample may be carry-over from other donors' samples.

In this sample, this clonotype turned up a few times. This rearrangement joins TRBV6-5 to TRBJ2-3; maybe TRBD1 (5 bases). The germline V gene encodes CDR1 MNHEY and CDR2 SVGAGI. This CDR3 is built from 18 residues. V shed 4 bases and J shed 0 bases, with 20 bases lying between them. The CDR3 loop is CASSSHEGVLVSTDTQYF. The CDR3 nucleotides are TGTGCCAGCAGTTCCCACGAAGGGGTATTGGTTAGCACAGATACGCAGTATTTT.

In this sample, this clonotype turned up many times. The rearrangement links TRBV18 to TRBJ1-1; the match to TRBD1 covers 7 bases. Germline V gene lookup returns CDR1 KGHSH and CDR2 LQKENI. This CDR3 spans 16 amino acids. Unmatched junction bases numbered 18, after V lost 4 bases and J lost 10 bases. This CDR3 reads CASSQNRQGEAVGAFF. The CDR3 DNA reads TGTGCCAGCTCACAAAATAGACAGGGAGAGGCCGTCGGAGCTTTCTTT.

This clonotype was recorded a few times. This chain uses TRBV7-6 with TRBJ2-3; the D gene is possibly TRBD2 (5 bases). The CDR3 is made up of 11 amino acids. Germline V lookup: CDR1 SGHVS, CDR2 FNYEAQ. With 5 bases removed from V and 5 bases from J, the gap between germline ends came to 5 bases. Here the CDR3 reads CASSRGDTQYF. The DNA of the CDR3 is TGTGCCAGCAGCCGGGGAGATACGCAGTATTTT.

This clonotype showed up many times. Here the CDR3 reads CASSATGGVETQYF. The CDR3 region has the DNA TGTGCCAGCAGCGCGACCGGGGGAGTCGAGACCCAGTACTTC. V gene TRBV7-3 combines with J gene TRBJ2-5; D may be TRBD2 (6 bases). The CDR3 spans 14 residues. Trimming pared 5 bases from V and 5 bases from J, leaving 15 bases between. Germline-derived CDR1 and CDR2 are SGHTA and FQGTGA.

The genes are TRBV11-2 and TRBJ2-5; D is unclear. The CDR3 sequence is 15 residues long. Trimming cost V 1 base and J 1 base, with 10 bases left between them. Germline loops: CDR1 SGHAT, CDR2 FQNNGV. This CDR3 is CASSLVGYSQETQYF. The CDR3 nucleotides read TGTGCCAGCAGCTTAGTTGGATACAGCCAAGAGACCCAGTACTTC.